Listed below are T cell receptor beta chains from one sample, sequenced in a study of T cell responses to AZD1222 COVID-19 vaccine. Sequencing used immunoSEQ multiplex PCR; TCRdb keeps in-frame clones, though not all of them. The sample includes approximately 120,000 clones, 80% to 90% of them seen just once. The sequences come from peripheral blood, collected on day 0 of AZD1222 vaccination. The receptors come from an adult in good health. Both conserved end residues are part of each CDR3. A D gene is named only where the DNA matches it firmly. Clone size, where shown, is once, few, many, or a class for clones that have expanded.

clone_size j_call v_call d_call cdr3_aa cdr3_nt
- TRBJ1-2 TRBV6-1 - CASSDPNGNYGYTF TGTGCCAGCAGTGACCCTAATGGAAACTATGGCTACACCTTC
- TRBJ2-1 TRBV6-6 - CASSYSVINEQFF TGTGCCAGCAGTTACTCCGTTATCAATGAGCAGTTCTTC
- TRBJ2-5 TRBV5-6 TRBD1 CASSPDRGLQETQYF TGTGCCAGCAGCCCGGACAGGGGATTACAAGAGACCCAGTACTTC
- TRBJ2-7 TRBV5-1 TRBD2 CASSLEASGSLSYEQYF TGCGCCAGCAGCTTGGAGGCTAGCGGGAGCCTGTCCTACGAGCAGTACTTC
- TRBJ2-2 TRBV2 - CASTWGTGTNTGELFF TGTGCCAGCACCTGGGGCACAGGAACTAACACCGGGGAGCTGTTTTTT
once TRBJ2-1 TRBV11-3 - CASSNNREGNEQFF TGTGCCAGCAGCAATAACAGGGAGGGCAATGAGCAGTTCTTC
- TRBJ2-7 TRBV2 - CASLREYEQYF TGTGCCAGTTTGAGGGAATACGAGCAGTACTTC
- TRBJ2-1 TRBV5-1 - CASSLQSGGHYNEQFF TGCGCCAGCAGCTTGCAGTCGGGGGGCCATTACAATGAGCAGTTCTTC
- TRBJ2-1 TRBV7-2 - CASSRGGTELYNEQFF TGTGCCAGCAGCCGTGGGGGGACAGAACTATACAATGAGCAGTTCTTC
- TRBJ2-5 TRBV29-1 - CSVASREETQYF TGCAGCGTAGCGTCAAGGGAGGAGACCCAGTACTTC
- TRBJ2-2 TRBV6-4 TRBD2 CATSSIAGAGELFF TGTGCCACCTCGTCGATAGCGGGAGCCGGGGAGCTGTTTTTT
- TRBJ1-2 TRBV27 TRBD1 CASGSNRGRHYGYTF TGTGCCAGCGGCTCCAACAGGGGGCGTCACTATGGCTACACCTTC
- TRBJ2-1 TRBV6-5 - CASSYSGGVYHNEQFF TGTGCCAGCAGTTACTCAGGGGGTGTGTATCACAATGAGCAGTTCTTC
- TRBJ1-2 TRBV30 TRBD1 CAWRQGAFYGYTF TGTGCCTGGAGACAGGGGGCATTCTATGGCTACACCTTC
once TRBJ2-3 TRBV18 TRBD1 CASSRYGTGEGDTQYF TGTGCCAGCTCACGATACGGGACAGGTGAAGGAGATACGCAGTATTTT
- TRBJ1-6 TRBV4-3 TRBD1 CASSLTGGYSPLHF TGCGCCAGCAGCTTGACAGGGGGATATTCACCCCTCCACTTT
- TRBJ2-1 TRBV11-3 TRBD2 CASSPREEVNEQFF TGTGCCAGCAGCCCCCGGGAGGAGGTGAATGAGCAGTTCTTC
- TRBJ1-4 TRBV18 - CASSVGVATNEKLFF TGTGCCAGCTCCGTAGGGGTGGCAACTAATGAAAAACTGTTTTTT
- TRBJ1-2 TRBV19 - CASSTPNSGYGYTF TGTGCCAGTAGTACCCCAAATAGTGGCTATGGCTACACCTTC
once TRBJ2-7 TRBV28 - CASSPPLGRGSTYEQYF TGTGCCAGCAGCCCCCCCCTGGGGAGGGGGTCTACCTACGAGCAGTACTTC
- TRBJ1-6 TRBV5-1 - CASSPGGSMSDSPLHF TGCGCCAGCAGCCCTGGTGGGTCAATGTCTGACTCACCCCTCCACTTT
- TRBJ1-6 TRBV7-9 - CASSFGNSPLHF TGTGCCAGCAGCTTTGGCAATTCACCCCTCCACTTT
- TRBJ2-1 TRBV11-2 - CASSLGIYNEQFF TGTGCCAGCAGCTTAGGGATCTACAATGAGCAGTTCTTC
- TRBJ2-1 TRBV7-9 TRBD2 CASSLAGGSGEQFF TGTGCCAGCAGCTTAGCGGGCGGGAGTGGGGAGCAGTTCTTC
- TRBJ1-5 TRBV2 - CASSDGGGTNQPQHF TGTGCCAGCAGTGACGGGGGGGGAACCAATCAGCCCCAGCATTTT
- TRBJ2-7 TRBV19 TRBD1 CASSSAGTGFEQYF TGTGCCAGTAGTTCAGCCGGGACAGGGTTCGAGCAGTACTTC
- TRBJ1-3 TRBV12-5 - CASGWPSSGNTIYF TGTGCTAGTGGGTGGCCAAGCTCTGGAAACACCATATATTTT
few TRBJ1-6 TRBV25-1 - CASQGTRNSPLHF TGTGCCAGCCAGGGGACGCGTAATTCACCCCTCCACTTT
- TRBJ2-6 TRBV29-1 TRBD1 CSVETGGTGANVLTF TGCAGCGTTGAAACAGGGGGGACGGGGGCCAACGTCCTGACTTTC
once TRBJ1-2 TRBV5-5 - CASSLEDRGNYGYTF TGTGCCAGCAGCTTGGAGGATCGGGGGAACTATGGCTACACCTTC
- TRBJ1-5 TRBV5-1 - CASSPENSNQPQHF TGCGCCAGCAGCCCGGAGAATAGCAATCAGCCCCAGCATTTT
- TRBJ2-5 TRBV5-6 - CASSLYPETQYF TGTGCCAGCAGCTTATATCCTGAGACCCAGTACTTC
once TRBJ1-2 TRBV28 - CASSSLRGYTF TGTGCCAGCAGTTCACTTCGTGGCTACACCTTC
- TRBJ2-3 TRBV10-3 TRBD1 CAISGGTADTQYF TGTGCCATCAGTGGGGGGACAGCAGATACGCAGTATTTT
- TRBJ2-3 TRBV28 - CASFSSSSTDTQYF TGTGCCAGCTTTAGTTCATCAAGCACAGATACGCAGTATTTT
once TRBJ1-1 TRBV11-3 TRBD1 CASSFGQGGTEAFF TGTGCCAGCAGCTTTGGACAGGGTGGCACTGAAGCTTTCTTT
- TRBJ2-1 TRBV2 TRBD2 CASVEGLAGGNEQFF TGTGCCAGCGTGGAGGGACTAGCGGGAGGCAATGAGCAGTTCTTC
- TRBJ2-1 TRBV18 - CASSPSTLGNEQFF TGTGCCAGCTCACCAAGTACCCTGGGCAATGAGCAGTTCTTC
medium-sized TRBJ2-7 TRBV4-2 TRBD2 CASSQDGTSGSYEQYF TGTGCCAGCAGCCAAGATGGGACTAGCGGCTCCTACGAGCAGTACTTC
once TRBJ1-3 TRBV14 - CASSQDPGRGRGNTIYF TGTGCCAGCAGCCAAGATCCGGGCAGGGGACGTGGAAACACCATATATTTT
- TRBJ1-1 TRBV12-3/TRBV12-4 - CASSDLMNTEAFF TGTGCCAGCTCGGACTTAATGAACACTGAAGCTTTCTTT
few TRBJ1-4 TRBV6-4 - CASWLGPNEKLFF TGTGCCAGCTGGTTAGGGCCCAATGAAAAACTGTTTTTT
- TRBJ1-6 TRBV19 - CASSEGARSPLHF TGTGCCAGTAGTGAAGGAGCTAGGTCACCCCTCCACTTT